Listed below are T cell receptor beta chains from one sample, sequenced in a study of T cells in Graves' hyperthyroidism and ophthalmopathy. TCRdb analysed the multiplex PCR reads with MiXCR anew, one entry per CDR3 protein. The repertoire includes fewer than 400,000 distinct CDR3 sequences, about 15% of them detected once, and around 35% sits in the top ten. Sequencing was performed on blood. Source of these receptors: a man aged 25-40 years with Graves' hyperthyroidism. Each CDR3 is given with its conserved first and last residue.

len,v_gene,j_gene,CDR3aa
12,TRBV3-1,TRBJ2-7,CASSLLGVEQYF
10,TRBV30,TRBJ1-1,CAWRRLGAFF
17,TRBV9,TRBJ1-6,CASSSSRQAAYNSPLHF
17,TRBV6-2/TRBV6-3,TRBJ2-3,CASSIRPSGDNADTQYF
15,TRBV20-1,TRBJ2-1,CSAPRGGRADNEQFF
16,TRBV5-1,TRBJ2-1,CASSYSPSGIYNEQFF
17,TRBV5-1,TRBJ2-1,CASSFSRTSGSKNEQFF
15,TRBV5-6,TRBJ2-3,CASSLEAASTDTQYF
16,TRBV6-1,TRBJ1-1,CASRRGPFGMWTEAFF
14,TRBV6-5,TRBJ1-2,CASSYTGGYYGYTF
13,TRBV20-1,TRBJ2-7,CSARSLVSYEQYF
11,TRBV2,TRBJ2-5,CASSREGAQYF
14,TRBV28,TRBJ2-2,CASSLAAQTVKLFF
15,TRBV28,TRBJ2-3,CASTEPGAGADTQYF
15,TRBV6-4,TRBJ2-3,CASSDSGTGTDTQYF
15,TRBV28,TRBJ2-7,CASSTTGGMGYEQYF
14,TRBV20-1,TRBJ2-7,CSATSSGRVHEQYF
17,TRBV11-3,TRBJ2-2,CASSLAGGRPNTGELFF
13,TRBV5-1,TRBJ2-5,CASRTDLQETQYF
20,TRBV28,TRBJ1-6,CASSLARVEGTYMYNSPLHF
16,TRBV9,TRBJ1-2,CASSAGLMFSNYGYTF
18,TRBV7-3,TRBJ2-5,CASTPQGSEIATQETQYF
16,TRBV7-6,TRBJ1-5,CTSSLGQKNSNQPQHF
14,TRBV3-1,TRBJ1-3,CASSPSASGNTIYF